The 23 T cell receptor beta chains given below trace back to one sample, sequenced in a study of blood T cell repertoires in COVID-19. Sequencing used immunoSEQ multiplex PCR; TCRdb keeps in-frame clones, though not all of them. The sample contains 260,000 or so clones, approximately 80% of which appear only once. Sequencing input: peripheral blood. The receptors stem from a human donor in a cohort sampled during active COVID-19.

This clone was seen a single time. The same CDR3 is also encoded by other DNA sequences in this sample. The chain carries TRBV2 and TRBJ2-3; 9 bases map to TRBD2. CDR3 length: 14 amino acids. V lost 6 bases to trimming and J lost 1 base; unmatched junction nucleotides: 2. Per germline, CDR1 SNHLY and CDR2 FYNNEI. The CDR3 protein is CASRLAGGTDTQYF. The CDR3 DNA reads as TGTGCCAGCAGATTAGCGGGGGGCACAGATACGCAGTATTTT.

In the case of this clone: The sample holds other DNA sequences that translate to the same CDR3. This sequence joins TRBV6-2 or TRBV6-3 and TRBJ2-5, with D perhaps TRBD2 (6 bases). Germline V gene sequence: CDR1 MNHEY, CDR2 SVGEGT. This CDR3 has 14 amino acids. Trimming took off 2 bases at V and 5 bases at J, with 12 bases between the two ends. CDR3 coding DNA: TGTGCCAGCAGTTACCCGGGAGTTCGGGAGACCCAGTACTTC. Amino acids: CASSYPGVRETQYF.

J is TRBJ1-4 and V is TRBV18; TRBD1 matches 7 bases. Germline V gene data show CDR1 as KGHSH and CDR2 as LQKENI. V shed 0 bases, J shed 8 bases, and the junction held 6 bases outside the gene matches. The length of the CDR3 is 15 residues. The CDR3 nucleotides are TGTGCCAGCTCACCACCGGGACCCAGGGGGGAAAAACTGTTTTTT. This translates into CASSPPGPRGEKLFF. Drawing the rest from reference TRBV18 and TRBJ1-4, the complete variable domain is NAGVMQNPRHLVRRRGQEARLRCSPMKGHSHVYWYRQLPEEGLKFMVYLQKENIIDESGMPKERFSAEFPKEGPSILRIQQVVRGDSAAYFCASSPPGPRGEKLFFGSGTQLSVL.

V and J are TRBV2 and TRBJ2-7, with D perhaps TRBD1 (6 bases). This CDR3 contains 12 residues. Per germline, CDR1 SNHLY and CDR2 FYNNEI. Trimming took 7 bases from V and 4 from J, leaving 11 bases between them. The CDR3 DNA sequence: TGTGCCAGCAACGGGGACAATTACGAGCAGTACTTC. Protein sequence: CASNGDNYEQYF.

The chain carries TRBV29-1 and TRBJ2-7; 9 bases line up with TRBD1. The germline V gene has CDR1 SQVTM and CDR2 ANQGSEA. V lost 4 bases, J lost 6 bases, and 10 bases stayed unmatched. The CDR3 totals 14 residues. This CDR3 is CSVGGRTGVGEQYF. Written as DNA, the CDR3 is TGCAGCGTTGGAGGTAGGACAGGGGTTGGCGAGCAGTACTTC.

This sequence joins TRBV28 and TRBJ1-2, with 8 bases that match TRBD1. Germline values: CDR1 MDHEN, CDR2 SYDVKM. The CDR3 loop spans 16 amino acids. V lost 5 bases, J lost 4 bases, and 12 bases stayed unmatched. CDR3 nucleotide sequence: TGTGCCAGCAGTCTACACCTGACAGGGGACCCCTATGGCTACACCTTC. Translation gives CASSLHLTGDPYGYTF.

This clone showed up just a few times. The CDR3 region is CASSEGGRPILHF. The CDR3 DNA follows: TGTGCCAGCAGTGAAGGTGGGCGCCCGATTCTCCACTTT. The chain uses TRBV6-1 and TRBJ1-6; D unresolved. Germline assignment: CDR1 MNHNS and CDR2 SASEGT. The CDR3 covers 13 residues. V gave up 1 base and J gave up 16 bases, with 14 bases separating them.

The gene calls are TRBV2 and TRBJ2-3, with D possibly TRBD2 on 5 matching bases. In germline, CDR1 is SNHLY, CDR2 FYNNEI. The germline V and J ends were trimmed by 3 bases and 0 bases, with 13 bases remaining between them. CDR3 length: 16 amino acids. This CDR3 is CASSDSGSGSTDTQYF. The CDR3 coding sequence is TGTGCCAGCAGTGATTCAGGCAGCGGAAGCACAGATACGCAGTATTTT.

The J gene is TRBJ2-1, the V gene TRBV4-1, with 8 positions matching TRBD2. V lost 4 bases and J lost 2; bases outside the gene matches: 4. This CDR3 comprises 15 residues. Germline V gene sequence: CDR1 MGHRA, CDR2 YSYEKL. CDR3 region: CASSPLGLAYNEQFF. The CDR3 DNA reads as TGCGCCAGCAGCCCCCTGGGACTAGCCTACAATGAGCAGTTCTTC.

The gene calls are TRBV7-9 and TRBJ2-2; D not certain. Trimming took off 5 bases at V and 4 bases at J, with 23 bases between the two ends. This CDR3 region has 18 residues. Looked up from germline, CDR1 is SEHNR and CDR2 is FQNEAQ (reference sequence). The CDR3 region is CASSPSLGRRLSTGELFF. DNA for the CDR3: TGTGCCAGCAGCCCTAGTCTAGGCCGACGATTAAGCACCGGGGAGCTGTTTTTT.

The chain joins TRBV7-9 to TRBJ2-5; TRBD1 matches at 10 bases. The germline gives CDR1 SEHNR, CDR2 FQNEAQ (reference sequence). The CDR3 covers 15 residues. With 3 bases clipped from V and 5 bases from J, the junction kept 6 bases outside the gene matches. CDR3 DNA sequence: TGTGCCAGCAGCTTTAGGGACAGGGGAAGGGAGACCCAGTACTTC. Encoded protein: CASSFRDRGRETQYF.

This chain links TRBV15 with TRBJ1-1; D ambiguous. This CDR3 has 15 residues. In germline, CDR1 is LNHNV, CDR2 YYDKDF (reference sequence). V shed 1 base and J shed 1 base, with 10 bases lying between them. CDR3 region: CATSRGGPSNTEAFF. CDR3 sequence (DNA): TGTGCCACCAGCAGAGGAGGGCCCTCGAACACTGAAGCTTTCTTT.

This clone was seen more than once but under ten times. The sample has other DNA sequences that encode this CDR3 too. This sequence joins TRBV7-2 and TRBJ2-3, with TRBD2 matching over 13 bases. Germline V lookup: CDR1 SGHTA, CDR2 FQGNSA. This CDR3 region has 17 residues. J was trimmed by 1 base and V by 0 bases; bases with no gene match: 1. The CDR3 sequence: CASSLAGLAGGTDTQYF. The CDR3 DNA reads TGTGCCAGCAGCTTAGCTGGACTAGCGGGGGGCACAGATACGCAGTATTTT.

The chain carries TRBV2 and TRBJ2-1, with 8 bases matching TRBD2. Unmatched junction bases numbered 12, after V lost 5 bases and J lost 6 bases. From germline, CDR1 is SNHLY and CDR2 FYNNEI. The CDR3 sequence is 16 residues long. CDR3 residues: CASSHHGTSAVNEQFF. CDR3 coding DNA: TGTGCCAGCAGTCATCACGGGACTAGTGCAGTCAATGAGCAGTTCTTC.

This clone appeared a few times. V and J are TRBV7-8 and TRBJ2-3; D gene uncertain. CDR3 length equals 13 residues. Germline lookup yields CDR1 SGHVS and CDR2 FQNEAQ. V gave up 0 bases and J gave up 6 bases, with 7 bases separating them. CDR3 DNA: TGTGCCAGCAGCTTAGCGCTGGCCGATACGCAGTATTTT. Translation: CASSLALADTQYF. Together with reference TRBV7-8 and TRBJ2-3, the CDR3 gives the full variable domain: GAGVSQSPRYKVAKRGQDVALRCDPISGHVSLFWYQQALGQGPEFLTYFQNEAQLDKSGLPSDRFFAERPEGSVSTLKIQRTQQEDSAVYLCASSLALADTQYFGPGTRLTVL.

The chain combines TRBV15 with TRBJ1-1; TRBD1 agrees at 10 bases. The length of the CDR3 is 15 residues. The germline V gene has CDR1 LNHNV and CDR2 YYDKDF (reference sequence). The V and J ends lost 1 base and 4 bases, in that order; junction bases with no gene match: 3. CDR3 sequence (DNA): TGTGCCACCAGCAGAGCGGGGACAGGGGCCACTGAAGCTTTCTTT. Its translation: CATSRAGTGATEAFF.

This chain uses TRBV5-1 with TRBJ2-7, with TRBD1 matching over 8 bases. Germline trimming cut 4 bases from V and 1 base from J; bases unmatched to any gene: 4. The CDR3 sequence is 14 residues long. Germline V gene sequence: CDR1 SGHRS, CDR2 YFSETQ. CDR3 nucleotide sequence: TGCGCCAGCAGCATACGGGACAGGTCCTACGAGCAGTACTTC. It encodes CASSIRDRSYEQYF.

This chain connects TRBV9 to TRBJ1-1, with a weak D call TRBD1 (5 bases). V lost 1 base, J lost 3 bases, and 13 bases lay in between. CDR1 is SGDLS and CDR2 is YYNGEE in the germline V gene. The CDR3 consists of 15 residues. CDR3 sequence (DNA): TGTGCCAGCAGCGTAATAGGGGCTGGTGACACTGAAGCTTTCTTT. Translated: CASSVIGAGDTEAFF.

On this clone: The junction differs from germline at one of its ends, possibly a read error. V is TRBV19 and J is TRBJ1-3, with D unresolved. CDR1 is LNHDA and CDR2 is SQIVND in the germline V gene (reference sequence). This CDR3 is 12 amino acids long. The DNA of the CDR3 is TGTGCCAGTAGGATCTCAGTGGAGAAACTCACGTTT. Protein sequence: CASRISVEKLTF. Full variable domain (missing parts from reference TRBV19 and TRBJ1-3): DGGITQSPKYLFRKEGQNVTLSCEQNLNHDAMYWYRQDPGQGLRLIYYSQIVNDFQKGDIAEGYSVSREKKESFPLTVTSAQKNPTAFYLCASRISVEKLTFGEGSWLTVV.

The rearrangement uses TRBV9 and TRBJ2-3; tentative D call: TRBD2 (5 bases). This CDR3 comprises 14 residues. Trimming left V 3 bases short and J 6 bases short, with 14 bases between. Per germline, CDR1 SGDLS and CDR2 YYNGEE. The CDR3 DNA reads as TGTGCCAGCAGCGGCGACATAGCGTCGGATACGCAGTATTTT. This encodes CASSGDIASDTQYF.

The chain combines TRBV5-1 with TRBJ2-7; maybe TRBD1 (5 bases). Germline V gives CDR1 SGHRS, CDR2 YFSETQ. The V end lost 0 bases, the J end lost 4 bases, and 11 bases lay between the germline ends. The CDR3 runs 14 residues. In DNA form, the CDR3 reads TGCGCCAGCAGCTTGGACGACAGTAAATACGAGCAGTACTTC. This encodes CASSLDDSKYEQYF.

CDR3 sequence reads: CASSSFGQGNEQYF. The CDR3 region has the DNA TGCGCCAGCAGCTCCTTTGGACAGGGAAACGAGCAGTACTTC. This chain joins TRBV4-3 and TRBJ2-7, with 8 bases lining up with TRBD1. The CDR3 length is 14 residues. Germline V lookup: CDR1 LGHNA, CDR2 YSLEER. V gave up 5 bases and J gave up 5 bases; unmatched junction bases: 8.

This sequence joins TRBV5-1 and TRBJ2-3; the match to TRBD2 covers 12 bases. Germline trimming cut 4 bases from V and 4 bases from J; bases unmatched to any gene: 4. Germline V CDR1 and CDR2: SGHRS, YFSETQ. The CDR3 has 15 amino acids. The CDR3 here is CASSPGLAGSDTQYF. The DNA for the CDR3 is TGCGCCAGCAGCCCCGGACTAGCGGGATCAGATACGCAGTATTTT.